Listed below are T cell receptor beta chains from one sample, sequenced in a study of control samples from healthy donors and cancer patients. Only in-frame clones appear in the TCRdb table, and some are missing; sequencing was by immunoSEQ multiplex PCR. This sample has 120,000 or so clones; 85% to 90% occur once, and the top ten carry 3.7%. Material: PBMCs. These receptors were obtained from a woman aged 55-70 years with lung cancer. Both conserved end residues are part of each CDR3. D genes are given only for firm matches. Size tells how often a clone was seen (once, few, many) or the class of an expanded clone, and some rows leave it out.

>TRBV11-2|TRBD2|once|TRBJ2-1
TGTGCCAGCAGCCCATCGTGGCTAGCGGGGGGTAGGCAGTTCTTC
CASSPSWLAGGRQFF
>TRBV6-1|.|.|TRBJ1-1
TGTGCCAGCAGTGAGACAGCGAACACTGAAGCTTTCTTT
CASSETANTEAFF
>TRBV19|TRBD1|.|TRBJ2-2
TGTGCCAGTAGTAAGGGACAGGCTCCCACCGGGGAGCTGTTTTTT
CASSKGQAPTGELFF
>TRBV7-6|.|.|TRBJ2-7
TGTGCCAGCAGCTTAGACAGGGAAGCAGGCTACGAGCAGTACTTC
CASSLDREAGYEQYF
>TRBV6-6|TRBD2|once|TRBJ2-7
TGTGCCAGCAGTCGCGCCACCACTAGCGGGAGAATCCACGAGCAGTACTTC
CASSRATTSGRIHEQYF
>TRBV7-9|.|.|TRBJ2-3
TGTGCCAGCAGCTTAGGCCAGCGGTTAAGCACAGATACGCAGTATTTT
CASSLGQRLSTDTQYF
>TRBV6-6|.|once|TRBJ1-5
TGTGCCAGCAGTTACTCTGACATAACAAGCAATCAGCCCCAGCATTTT
CASSYSDITSNQPQHF
>TRBV12-5|TRBD1|.|TRBJ1-1
TGTGCTAGTGGTTTGGGACAGGGAAGTCTTGAAGCTTTCTTT
CASGLGQGSLEAFF
>TRBV6-4|TRBD1|.|TRBJ1-6
TGTGCCAGCAGTCCAAACCGACAGGGGGTAGGGGGTTCACCCCTCCACTTT
CASSPNRQGVGGSPLHF
>TRBV16|.|.|TRBJ1-2
TGTGCCAGCAGCCAACTGGGAGGCTCCGACTATGGCTACACCTTC
CASSQLGGSDYGYTF
>TRBV19|TRBD1|.|TRBJ2-7
TGTGCCAGTAGTTCGGGACAGGGGGTCCTCTACGAGCAGTACTTC
CASSSGQGVLYEQYF
>TRBV27|.|.|TRBJ1-1
TGTGCCAGCAGTTTTGGTCAGAACACTGAAGCTTTCTTT
CASSFGQNTEAFF
>TRBV19|TRBD1|.|TRBJ1-3
TGTGCCAGTAGTACCGCGGACAGGACCCCGAACAACTCTGGAAACACCATATATTTT
CASSTADRTPNNSGNTIYF
>TRBV4-2|.|.|TRBJ1-4
TGTGCCAGCAGCCAAGATGAAGGGGATGAAAAACTGTTTTTT
CASSQDEGDEKLFF
>TRBV2|.|.|TRBJ1-1
TGTGCCAGCAGTTCGGACCCTAACACTGAAGCTTTCTTT
CASSSDPNTEAFF
>TRBV7-3|.|.|TRBJ1-1
TGTGCCAGCAGCCTGGACCCGAACACTGAAGCTTTCTTT
CASSLDPNTEAFF
>TRBV7-6|.|.|TRBJ1-4
TGTGCCAGCAGCCTGATACCGGGCCTCGGGAATGAAAAACTGTTTTTT
CASSLIPGLGNEKLFF
>TRBV16|.|once|TRBJ2-7
TGTGCCAGCAGCCAATCGGTCAGGAGAATCTACGAGCAGTACTTC
CASSQSVRRIYEQYF
>TRBV4-1|.|.|TRBJ1-2
TGCGCCAGCAGCCAAGAGGACTATGGCTACACCTTC
CASSQEDYGYTF
>TRBV7-9|.|.|TRBJ2-1
TGTGCCAGCAGCTCTGACCTCGAAATCAATGAGCAGTTCTTC
CASSSDLEINEQFF
>TRBV6-5|TRBD1|.|TRBJ2-3
TGTGCCAGCAGGACAGGGTGGGTCACAGATACGCAGTATTTT
CASRTGWVTDTQYF
>TRBV30|.|.|TRBJ1-6
TGTGCCTGCAGCTTCGGGGTTACCAAACGTTCACCCCTCCACTTT
CACSFGVTKRSPLHF